The 29 T cell receptor beta chains reported below all come from one sample, sequenced in a study of cytomegalovirus exposure and HLA in healthy donors. With 60 Vbeta and 13 Jbeta primers, the PCR was carried out. Here immunoSEQ multiplex PCR was the method, and the copy in TCRdb shows in-frame clones only, minus some. This sample has about 150,000 clones; 85% occur once, and the top ten carry 1%. The sequenced sample was PBMCs. The receptors here all came from a boy aged 2-15 years in good health and CMV-seronegative.

The gene calls are TRBV5-4 and TRBJ1-2, with D possibly being TRBD1 (6 bases). CDR1 SGHNT and CDR2 YYREEE come from the germline V gene (reference sequence). The CDR3 is 15 residues long. V was clipped by 0 bases and J by 8 bases, with 17 bases between them. CDR3 coding DNA: TGTGCCAGCAGCTTGGAGCCAGGGGAACTACGGGGCTACACCTTC. Amino acids: CASSLEPGELRGYTF.

This chain uses TRBV30 with TRBJ2-4; TRBD1 is a possible D gene (5 bases). In germline, CDR1 is GTSNPN, CDR2 SVGIG (reference sequence). The germline V and J ends were trimmed by 0 bases and 1 base, with 16 bases remaining between them. CDR3 length: 17 residues. The CDR3 sequence is CAWSVYGALFAKNIQYF. Here the CDR3 DNA reads TGTGCCTGGAGTGTGTATGGGGCCCTTTTCGCCAAAAACATTCAGTACTTC.

The chain couples TRBV11-2 to TRBJ1-2; 8 bases are shared with TRBD1. The CDR3 sequence is 14 residues long. V trimming: 4 bases; J trimming: 6 bases; junction bases outside the gene matches: 7. The germline CDR1 and CDR2 sequences are SGHAT and FQNNGV. The CDR3 here is CASSSRTGTDGYTF. As DNA, the CDR3 is TGTGCCAGCAGCTCCCGGACAGGGACCGATGGCTACACCTTC. Together with reference TRBV11-2 and TRBJ1-2, the CDR3 gives the full variable domain: EAGVAQSPRYKIIEKRQSVAFWCNPISGHATLYWYQQILGQGPKLLIQFQNNGVVDDSQLPKDRFSAERLKGVDSTLKIQPAKLEDSAVYLCASSSRTGTDGYTFGSGTRLTVV.

CDR3 sequence: CASSPDPRTRGQPQHF. The CDR3 DNA reads as TGTGCCAGCAGCCCCGACCCTCGGACAAGGGGGCAGCCCCAGCATTTT. The V and J genes are TRBV5-5 and TRBJ1-5, with D maybe TRBD1 (6 bases). V was clipped by 4 bases and J by 7 bases, with 21 bases between them. The CDR3 runs 16 residues. CDR1 and CDR2 from the germline V gene are SGHKS and YYEKEE (reference sequence).

As DNA, the CDR3 is TGTGCCATCAGTGAGACAGACCAAGAGACCCAGTACTTC. Its translation: CAISETDQETQYF. This rearrangement joins TRBV10-3 to TRBJ2-5; D unclear. CDR1 is ENHRY, CDR2 SYGVKD, per germline. With 2 bases removed from V and 0 bases from J, the gap between germline ends came to 4 bases. This CDR3 is built from 13 residues.

CDR3 DNA sequence: TGTGCCAGCAGCCCTCAGGGGGCCCCTGAAGCTTTCTTT. This translates into CASSPQGAPEAFF. The rearrangement links TRBV7-9 to TRBJ1-1, with 8 bases fitting TRBD1. Unmatched junction bases numbered 5, after V lost 5 bases and J lost 6 bases. The CDR3 loop spans 13 amino acids. Germline CDR1 reads SEHNR; CDR2 reads FQNEAQ (reference sequence). Full variable domain (remainder filled in from reference TRBV7-9 and TRBJ1-1): DTGVSQNPRHKITKRGQNVTFRCDPISEHNRLYWYRQTLGQGPEFLTYFQNEAQLEKSRLLSDRFSAERPKGSFSTLEIQRTEQGDSAMYLCASSPQGAPEAFFGQGTRLTVV.

The rearrangement joins TRBV14 to TRBJ2-7; D possibly corresponds to TRBD2 (6 bases). CDR1 SGHDN and CDR2 FVKESK come from the germline V gene. Trimming left V 4 bases short and J 4 bases short, with 11 bases between. The CDR3 is made up of 13 amino acids. The CDR3 spells CASSLSAGYEQYF. CDR3 DNA: TGTGCCAGCAGCCTGAGTGCGGGATACGAGCAGTACTTC.

The chain couples TRBV28 to TRBJ2-7; TRBD2 might be the D (5 bases). V shed 2 bases and J shed 3 bases, with 8 bases lying between them. CDR1 MDHEN and CDR2 SYDVKM come from the germline V gene. The CDR3 runs to 13 residues. CDR3 DNA: TGTGCCAGCAGTTTAGAGGGCCGCTACGAGCAGTACGTC. Its protein product is CASSLEGRYEQYV.

This rearrangement joins TRBV18 to TRBJ2-1, with 9 bases identical to TRBD2. Germline loops: CDR1 KGHSH, CDR2 LQKENI. Trimming at V came to 2 bases and at J to 9 bases, leaving 8 bases not matched to a gene. The CDR3 contains 15 residues. This CDR3 reads CASSPASGIVIEQFF. In nucleotides, the CDR3 is TGTGCCAGCTCACCAGCTAGCGGGATCGTAATTGAGCAGTTCTTC. The variable domain in full, completed from reference TRBV18 and TRBJ2-1, reads NAGVMQNPRHLVRRRGQEARLRCSPMKGHSHVYWYRQLPEEGLKFMVYLQKENIIDESGMPKERFSAEFPKEGPSILRIQQVVRGDSAAYFCASSPASGIVIEQFFGPGTRLTVL.

This rearrangement joins TRBV6-1 to TRBJ1-2; D is unresolved. The CDR3 is made up of 13 amino acids. V lost 7 bases to trimming and J lost 4 bases, with 13 bases between them. The germline V gene has CDR1 MNHNS and CDR2 SASEGT. DNA for the CDR3: TGTGCCAGCAATGCCGATCATAGCTATGGCTACACCTTC. The encoded protein is CASNADHSYGYTF.

This CDR3 is CASSRSRNKNTEAFF. CDR3 nucleotides: TGTGCCAGTAGTAGAAGCAGGAACAAGAACACTGAAGCTTTCTTT. The V gene is TRBV19, the J gene TRBJ1-1; D call uncertain. The CDR3 totals 15 residues. V lost 4 bases and J lost 1, with 13 bases in between. Germline values: CDR1 LNHDA, CDR2 SQIVND (reference sequence).

J is TRBJ2-1 and V is TRBV18; TRBD1 might be the D (5 bases). The germline gives CDR1 KGHSH, CDR2 LQKENI. This CDR3 contains 13 residues. Trimming removed 0 bases from V and 7 bases from J, with 7 bases in between. The CDR3 here is CASSPPKGNEQFF. DNA for the CDR3: TGTGCCAGCTCACCACCGAAGGGGAATGAGCAGTTCTTC.

This clone showed up just once. The J gene is TRBJ2-5, the V gene TRBV19; a weak D match, TRBD1 (5 bases). Germline assignment: CDR1 LNHDA and CDR2 SQIVND (reference sequence). The CDR3 runs to 15 residues. V was clipped by 6 bases and J by 4 bases, with 18 bases between them. The CDR3 spells CASSQWTWQLETQYF. The DNA of the CDR3 is TGTGCCAGTAGCCAGTGGACATGGCAGCTAGAGACCCAGTACTTC. The full variable domain, rest sourced from reference TRBV19 and TRBJ2-5, is DGGITQSPKYLFRKEGQNVTLSCEQNLNHDAMYWYRQDPGQGLRLIYYSQIVNDFQKGDIAEGYSVSREKKESFPLTVTSAQKNPTAFYLCASSQWTWQLETQYFGPGTRLLVL.

The chain combines TRBV5-6 with TRBJ1-5; possible D gene TRBD1, 5 bases. In germline, CDR1 is SGHDT, CDR2 YYEEEE. The CDR3 runs 14 residues. The V end lost 0 bases, the J end lost 5 bases, and 9 bases lay between the germline ends. The DNA of the CDR3 is TGTGCCAGCAGCTTGGGACAGTATTATCAGCCCCAGCATTTT. Protein: CASSLGQYYQPQHF. The full variable domain, completed using reference TRBV5-6 and TRBJ1-5, is DAGVTQSPTHLIKTRGQQVTLRCSPKSGHDTVSWYQQALGQGPQFIFQYYEEEERQRGNFPDRFSGHQFPNYSSELNVNALLLGDSALYLCASSLGQYYQPQHFGDGTRLSIL.

The gene calls are TRBV28 and TRBJ2-3, with D unclear. The CDR3 contains 13 residues. Germline-derived CDR1 and CDR2 are MDHEN and SYDVKM. Trimming stripped 3 bases from V and 2 bases from J, with 6 bases between. For the CDR3, the DNA is TGTGCCAGCAGTTTGCGGAACACAGATACGCAGTATTTT. Translating it yields CASSLRNTDTQYF.

The CDR3 nucleotides are TGTGCCAGCAGCTTAGCGTGGGGGGGCACTGAAGCTTTCTTT. Encoded protein: CASSLAWGGTEAFF. The V gene is TRBV7-2, the J gene TRBJ1-1; D may be TRBD1 (5 bases). The V end was cut by 0 bases, the J end by 4 bases, with 9 bases between. This CDR3 is 14 amino acids long. The V gene's germline CDR1 is SGHTA and CDR2 FQGNSA.

This chain links TRBV6-5 with TRBJ2-7, with 9 bases fitting TRBD1. The ends lost 6 bases at V and 5 bases at J; junction bases unmatched: 8. The germline V gene encodes CDR1 MNHEY and CDR2 SVGAGI. There are 14 residues in the CDR3. The CDR3 region has the DNA TGTGCCAGCAGGTCTGCCGGGACAGGGAACGAGCAGTACTTC. Residues: CASRSAGTGNEQYF.

DNA of the CDR3: TGTGCCATCTCCCCGGAGGGACAGGGGGCCTACGAGCAGTACTTC. Protein product: CAISPEGQGAYEQYF. The gene calls are TRBV2 and TRBJ2-7, with 11 bases identical to TRBD1. Germline V gives CDR1 SNHLY, CDR2 FYNNEI. Germline trimming cut 10 bases from V and 2 bases from J; bases unmatched to any gene: 10. This CDR3 contains 15 residues.

The gene calls are TRBV18 and TRBJ1-2; possible D gene TRBD1, 6 bases. Germline loops: CDR1 KGHSH, CDR2 LQKENI. Trimming cost V 3 bases and J 2 bases, with 16 bases left between them. The CDR3 runs to 16 residues. The CDR3: CASSPGGRRTNYGYTF. As DNA, the CDR3 is TGTGCCAGCTCACCGGGGGGGCGCAGGACAAACTATGGCTACACCTTC.

The rearrangement joins TRBV5-4 to TRBJ1-1, with D perhaps TRBD1 (6 bases). Germline loops: CDR1 SGHNT, CDR2 YYREEE (reference sequence). The CDR3 is 17 residues long. The V gene lost 4 bases and the J gene lost 3 bases, with 22 bases spanning the gap. CDR3: CASSPVIGGGRDTEAFF. The DNA of the CDR3 is TGTGCCAGCAGCCCCGTTATAGGCGGGGGGCGGGACACTGAAGCTTTCTTT.

The gene calls are TRBV6-5 and TRBJ1-1, with D hard to call. Germline V gene lookup returns CDR1 MNHEY and CDR2 SVGAGI. Trimming cost V 7 bases and J 1 base, with 7 bases left between them. The CDR3 spans 12 residues. CDR3: CASMRGNTEAFF. CDR3 DNA sequence: TGTGCCAGCATGCGGGGGAACACTGAAGCTTTCTTT.

This chain joins TRBV28 and TRBJ1-2, with TRBD1 matching over 8 bases. After removal of 3 bases from V and 3 bases from J, the junction contained 0 bases not matched to a gene. This CDR3 has 13 residues. Germline-derived CDR1 and CDR2 are MDHEN and SYDVKM. This CDR3 reads CASSLDRDYGYTF. Here the CDR3 DNA reads TGTGCCAGCAGTTTGGACAGGGACTATGGCTACACCTTC.

The V gene is TRBV19, the J gene TRBJ1-1; D is possibly TRBD1 (5 bases). Trimming shortened V by 4 bases and J by 7 bases, and 16 bases separated the two germline ends. Per the germline V gene, CDR1 is LNHDA and CDR2 is SQIVND (reference sequence). There are 14 residues in the CDR3. CDR3 DNA: TGTGCCAGTAGTAACTGGGGGTTAGCGGGTGAAGCTTTCTTT. It specifies CASSNWGLAGEAFF.

The chain couples TRBV7-9 to TRBJ2-5; 11 nucleotides line up with TRBD2. The germline V gene has CDR1 SEHNR and CDR2 FQNEAQ (reference sequence). The CDR3 consists of 16 residues. V lost 5 bases to trimming and J lost 6 bases; unmatched junction nucleotides: 11. CDR3 coding DNA: TGTGCCAGCAGCACCCGCCGTAGACTAGCGGGAAAGACCCAGTACTTC. Encoded protein: CASSTRRRLAGKTQYF.

This clone was observed a single time. The chain couples TRBV2 to TRBJ1-1; 10 bases fit TRBD1. Per germline, CDR1 SNHLY and CDR2 FYNNEI. The CDR3 sequence is 13 residues long. The V segment lost 11 bases and the J segment 0 bases; nucleotides outside the gene matches: 3. Here the CDR3 DNA reads TGTGCCGGGACAGGGGCTATGAACACTGAAGCTTTCTTT. This translates into CAGTGAMNTEAFF.

This chain uses TRBV15 with TRBJ2-5; 7 bases line up with TRBD2. Germline CDR1 reads LNHNV; CDR2 reads YYDKDF (reference sequence). The ends lost 0 bases at V and 4 bases at J; junction bases unmatched: 5. The length of the CDR3 is 15 residues. The CDR3 DNA follows: TGTGCCACCAGCAGAGAGGGGGGGGGTGCAGAGACCCAGTACTTC. This sequence encodes CATSREGGGAETQYF.

CDR3 bases: TGCGCCAGCAGCTTGGGCGGAAGCGGCTACAATGAGCAGTTCTTC. It yields the protein CASSLGGSGYNEQFF. The rearrangement uses TRBV5-1 and TRBJ2-1, with D maybe TRBD2 (5 bases). This CDR3 has 15 residues. The V gene lost 0 bases and the J gene lost 3 bases, with 10 bases spanning the gap. Germline lookup yields CDR1 SGHRS and CDR2 YFSETQ.

This clone was seen a handful of times. The chain couples TRBV5-1 to TRBJ2-1; 10 bases match TRBD2. CDR1 and CDR2 from the germline V gene are SGHRS and YFSETQ. This CDR3 has 14 residues. J gave up 10 bases and V 3 bases, and 7 bases lay outside the gene matches. CDR3 in DNA: TGCGCCAGCAGCTCATCTAGCGGGGGCTGGGAGCAGTTCTTC. This encodes CASSSSSGGWEQFF.

This chain uses TRBV2 with TRBJ1-5, with a tentative D call TRBD1 (6 bases). V lost 2 bases and J 0 bases, leaving 14 bases between the germline ends. The CDR3 length is 17 residues. Germline V CDR1 and CDR2: SNHLY, FYNNEI. The CDR3 coding sequence is TGTGCCAGCAGTGAATGGGGGCTCCGCGATAGCAATCAGCCCCAGCATTTT. It yields the protein CASSEWGLRDSNQPQHF.